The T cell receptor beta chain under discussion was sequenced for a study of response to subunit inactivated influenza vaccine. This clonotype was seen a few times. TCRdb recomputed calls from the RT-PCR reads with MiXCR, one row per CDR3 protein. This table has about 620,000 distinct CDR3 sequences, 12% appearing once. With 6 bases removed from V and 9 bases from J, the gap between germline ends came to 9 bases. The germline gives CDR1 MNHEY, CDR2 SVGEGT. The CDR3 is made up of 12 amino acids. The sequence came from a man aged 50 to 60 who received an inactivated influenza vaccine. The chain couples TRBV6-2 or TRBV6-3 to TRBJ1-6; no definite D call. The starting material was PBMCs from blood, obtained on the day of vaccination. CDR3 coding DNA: TGTGCCAGCAGGCATAGAGGTTCACCCCTCCACTTT. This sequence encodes CASRHRGSPLHF.